This T cell receptor (beta chain) was sequenced for a study of identical twins. Overall study results and limits: It was possible that invariant MAIT and iNKT cells partly confounded the zero-insertion analyses. Shared out-of-frame alpha sequences (those common to twins) showed excess low generation probability. The models gave estimates that fell short of the out-of-frame TCR alpha sharing seen in monozygotic twins.

This clonotype has just a few counts. Its antigen is undetermined. This CDR3 is built from 15 residues. Germline CDR1 is MNHEY and CDR2 is SMNVEV (reference sequence). With 5 bases removed from V and 5 bases from J, the gap between germline ends came to 15 bases. TCRdb fed the 5' RACE reads into MiXCR, producing one record per CDR3 protein. The sample has 700,000 or so distinct CDR3 sequences, 8.5% to 9% seen once; the top ten hold roughly 0.97%. This sample was shared with a second study, whose subject was yellow fever vaccine responses in identical twins.

The sequenced material came from PBMCs. The rearrangement links TRBV27 to TRBJ2-2; D remains ambiguous. This receptor was taken from a woman under 30 in good health. CDR3: CASSEYQTKTGELFF. In nucleotides, the CDR3 is TGTGCCAGCAGTGAATATCAAACAAAGACCGGGGAGCTGTTTTTT.